This T cell receptor (beta chain) was obtained from a study of cytomegalovirus exposure and HLA in healthy donors. Study conclusions and caveats: Presence/absence analyses supposed approximately even sequencing depth among donors.

The PCR had 60 Vbeta and 13 Jbeta primers. The repertoire was sequenced with immunoSEQ multiplex PCR; TCRdb's copy has only in-frame clones and lacks some. This sample has approximately 100,000 clones, with around 75% found just once. Donors in the study were healthy people who gave bone marrow. On this clone: Its antigen is unknown.

The sequencing sample was made of PBMCs. This TCR derives from a man aged 50-59 years in good health and CMV-seronegative.

The CDR3 region has the DNA TGTGCCAGCAGGGGCCGGAGTTCTAGCTCCTACGAGCAGTACTTC. Amino acids: CASRGRSSSSYEQYF. The gene calls are TRBV6-6 and TRBJ2-5; D is unresolved. The J call may not be correct, given that the DNA end is closer to TRBJ2-7. The CDR3 spans 15 residues. Germline loops: CDR1 MNHNY, CDR2 SVGAGI (reference sequence).